This T cell receptor (beta chain) was profiled in a study of CD8+ T cells in alopecia areata. Study at large: Twice a day, 5 to 10 mg of oral tofacitinib was administered to treated patients.

As to this clone: Its target is not known.

Whole-study results and caveats: While patients received tofacitinib, many expanded lesional clones remained present in scalp and blood.

RNA extraction and reverse transcription yielded cDNA as sequencing template. Using immunoSEQ multiplex PCR, the repertoire was profiled, and TCRdb retains in-frame clones only, with some absent. The sample records some 150,000 clones, about 61% being singletons. The treatment denotes: oral pan-JAK inhibitor, 5-10 mg twice daily. The CDR3 has 14 residues. The V and J ends lost 7 bases and 0 bases respectively, with 12 bases between them. Germline lookup yields CDR1 MNHNS and CDR2 SASEGT. The J gene is TRBJ1-1, the V gene TRBV6-1; D gene uncertain. Sequences were derived from CD4+ T cells sorted from blood, sampled at approximately week 60, from a patient treated with tofacitinib. This sequence was found in a human donor with alopecia areata. CDR3 loop: CASMVEFVNTEAFF. The CDR3 bases are TGTGCCAGCATGGTCGAGTTCGTGAACACTGAAGCTTTCTTT.